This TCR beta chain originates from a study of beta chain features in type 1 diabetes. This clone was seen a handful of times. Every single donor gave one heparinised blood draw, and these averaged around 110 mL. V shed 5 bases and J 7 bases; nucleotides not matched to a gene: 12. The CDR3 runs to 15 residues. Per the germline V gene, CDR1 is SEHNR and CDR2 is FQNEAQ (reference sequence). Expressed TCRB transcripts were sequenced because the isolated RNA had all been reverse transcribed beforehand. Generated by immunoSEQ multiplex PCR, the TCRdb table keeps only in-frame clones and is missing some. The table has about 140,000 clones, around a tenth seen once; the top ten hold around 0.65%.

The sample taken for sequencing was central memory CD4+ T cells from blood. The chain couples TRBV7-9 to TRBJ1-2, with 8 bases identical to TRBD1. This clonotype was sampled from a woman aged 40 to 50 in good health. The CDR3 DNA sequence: TGTGCCAGCAGCACTGGACAGGGCTTGATGGTTGGCTACACCTTC. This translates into CASSTGQGLMVGYTF.